Listed below are T cell receptor beta chains from one sample, sequenced in a study of shared clonotypes between healthy human individuals. Measured with immunoSEQ multiplex PCR; TCRdb has only the in-frame clones, and not every one. Of roughly 590,000 clones in the sample, nearly 97% were seen once. The sample was naive CD8+ T cells sorted from blood. All receptors come from a woman between 25 and 40 years old in good health. Each CDR3 is given with its conserved first and last residue. Fields, in order: J gene, V gene, clone size, D gene, CDR3 protein, CDR3 DNA. The D gene is left open where the match is weak. For some rows the clone size is stated as once, few or many, or as a class when expanded; others skip it.

TRBJ2-3 | TRBV19 | once | TRBD2 | CASSRVAGVPTDTQYF | TGTGCCAGTAGTCGGGTGGCGGGAGTACCCACAGATACGCAGTATTTT
TRBJ1-2 | TRBV5-4 | . | . | CASTKPQDVRGYTF | TGTGCCAGCACCAAACCCCAGGATGTGAGGGGCTACACCTTC
TRBJ2-7 | TRBV28 | . | . | CASSFNFYEQYF | TGTGCCAGCAGTTTTAACTTCTACGAGCAGTACTTC
TRBJ2-1 | TRBV29-1 | . | . | CSVLPQGGLSGQFF | TGCAGCGTTCTCCCCCAGGGTGGGCTCTCGGGGCAGTTCTTC
TRBJ1-1 | TRBV10-2 | . | TRBD1 | CASRLDREALLNTEAFF | TGCGCCAGCAGATTGGACAGGGAGGCCCTCTTGAACACTGAAGCTTTCTTT
TRBJ2-3 | TRBV13 | . | . | CASSLGLGIFTDTQYF | TGTGCCAGCAGCTTAGGCCTTGGCATTTTCACAGATACGCAGTATTTT
TRBJ1-1 | TRBV19 | . | TRBD1 | CARPRTGINTEAFF | TGTGCCAGACCCCGGACAGGGATAAACACTGAAGCTTTCTTT
TRBJ1-2 | TRBV7-2 | . | . | CASSPLPLTANYGYTF | TGTGCCAGCAGCCCACTGCCCCTGACTGCTAACTATGGCTACACCTTC
TRBJ2-2 | TRBV7-6 | . | . | CASSHRAFGELFF | TGTGCCAGCAGCCACCGGGCCTTCGGGGAGCTGTTTTTT
TRBJ2-7 | TRBV10-3 | . | TRBD1 | CAISAPGGGYEQYF | TGTGCCATCAGTGCTCCAGGGGGCGGGTACGAGCAGTACTTC
TRBJ2-7 | TRBV6-1 | . | . | CASSAGYNEQYF | TGTGCCAGCAGTGCAGGGTACAACGAGCAGTACTTC
TRBJ2-3 | TRBV28 | . | . | CASSPGADTQYF | TGTGCCAGCAGTCCGGGAGCAGATACGCAGTATTTT
TRBJ2-5 | TRBV9 | . | TRBD2 | CASSPGLAGGPGKTQYF | TGTGCCAGCAGCCCCGGACTAGCGGGAGGGCCAGGGAAGACCCAGTACTTC
TRBJ2-7 | TRBV29-1 | . | . | CSVEGHGQWGSYEQYF | TGCAGCGTTGAGGGCCACGGACAATGGGGTTCCTACGAGCAGTACTTC